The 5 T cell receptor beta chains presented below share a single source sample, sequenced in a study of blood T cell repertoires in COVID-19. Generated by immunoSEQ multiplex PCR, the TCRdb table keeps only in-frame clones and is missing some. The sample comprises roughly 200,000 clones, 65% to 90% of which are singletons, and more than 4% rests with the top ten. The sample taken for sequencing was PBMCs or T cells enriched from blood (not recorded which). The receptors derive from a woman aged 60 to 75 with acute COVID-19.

The CDR3: CASREDQHSEAFF. DNA for the CDR3: TGTGCCAGCAGGGAGGACCAACATAGTGAAGCTTTCTTT. V usage is TRBV7-2 and J usage is TRBJ1-1, with no clear D. Trimming took off 6 bases at V and 7 bases at J, with 15 bases between the two ends. CDR3 length equals 13 residues. In germline, CDR1 is SGHTA, CDR2 FQGNSA.

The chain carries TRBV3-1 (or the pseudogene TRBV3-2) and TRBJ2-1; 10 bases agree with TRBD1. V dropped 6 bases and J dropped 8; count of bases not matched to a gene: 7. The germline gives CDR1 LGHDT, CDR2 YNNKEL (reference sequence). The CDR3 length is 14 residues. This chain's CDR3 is CASRTGGAFDEQFF. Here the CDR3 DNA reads TGTGCCAGCAGGACAGGGGGCGCTTTTGATGAGCAGTTCTTC.

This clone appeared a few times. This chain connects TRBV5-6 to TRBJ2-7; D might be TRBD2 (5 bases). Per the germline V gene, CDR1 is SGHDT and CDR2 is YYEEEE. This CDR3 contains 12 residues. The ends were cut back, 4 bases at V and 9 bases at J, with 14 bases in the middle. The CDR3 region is CASSPGPSGQYF. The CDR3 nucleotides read TGTGCCAGCAGCCCCGGACCCAGCGGGCAGTACTTC.

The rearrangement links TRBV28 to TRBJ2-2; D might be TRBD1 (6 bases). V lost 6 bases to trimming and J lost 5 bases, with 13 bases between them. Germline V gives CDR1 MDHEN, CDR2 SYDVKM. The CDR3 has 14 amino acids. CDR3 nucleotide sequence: TGTGCCAGCAGGGTGACAGGAGTTACCGGGGAGCTGTTTTTT. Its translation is CASRVTGVTGELFF.

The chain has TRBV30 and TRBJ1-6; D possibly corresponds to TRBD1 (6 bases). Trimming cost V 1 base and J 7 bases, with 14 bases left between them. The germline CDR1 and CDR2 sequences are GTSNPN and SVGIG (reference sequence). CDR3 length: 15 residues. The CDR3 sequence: CAWSAPDRLNSPLHF. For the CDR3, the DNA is TGTGCCTGGAGTGCCCCAGACAGGCTGAATTCACCCCTCCACTTT.